Each of the 32 T cell receptor beta chains below was sequenced from the same sample in a study of shared clonotypes between healthy human individuals. Here immunoSEQ multiplex PCR was the method, and the copy in TCRdb shows in-frame clones only, minus some. This table has about 2 million clones, 90% to 95% appearing once. Sequenced material: naive CD4+ T cells sorted from blood. Subset of the sample: CD45RA+ positively selected. These receptor sequences come from a man aged 18 to 30 in good health.

This chain uses TRBV2 with TRBJ2-6; no reliable D call. V was pared by 4 bases and J by 2 bases, with 15 bases between. Germline V gives CDR1 SNHLY, CDR2 FYNNEI. This CDR3 is 17 amino acids long. CDR3 in DNA: TGTGCCAGCAGTGTTATACCGGCGGCAGCTGGGGCCAACGTCCTGACTTTC. It codes for CASSVIPAAAGANVLTF.

This clone appeared a single time. The J gene is TRBJ2-2, the V gene TRBV19; 7 bases map to TRBD1. Germline V gene lookup returns CDR1 LNHDA and CDR2 SQIVND (reference sequence). V trimming: 7 bases; J trimming: 1 base; junction bases outside the gene matches: 6. The CDR3 has 15 amino acids. The chain's CDR3 is CASTRQGLNTGELFF. CDR3 DNA sequence: TGTGCCAGTACTAGACAGGGATTGAACACCGGGGAGCTGTTTTTT.

CDR3 coding DNA: TGCGCCAGCAGTTTACAACCCGGGACAGGGATACGTCAAGAGACCCAGTACTTC. Residues: CASSLQPGTGIRQETQYF. The genes are TRBV5-1 and TRBJ2-5; TRBD1 agrees at 9 bases. The germline V gene has CDR1 SGHRS and CDR2 YFSETQ. The CDR3 is 18 amino acids. Trimming cost V 5 bases and J 2 bases; bases outside gene matches: 16. Drawing the rest from reference TRBV5-1 and TRBJ2-5, the complete variable domain is KAGVTQTPRYLIKTRGQQVTLSCSPISGHRSVSWYQQTPGQGLQFLFEYFSETQRNKGNFPGRFSGRQFSNSRSEMNVSTLELGDSALYLCASSLQPGTGIRQETQYFGPGTRLLVL.

The chain links TRBV18 to TRBJ1-1, with 7 bases matching TRBD1. The CDR3 length is 15 residues. Germline assignment: CDR1 KGHSH and CDR2 LQKENI. J lost 5 bases, V lost 2 bases, and 8 bases had no gene match. CDR3 sequence (DNA): TGTGCCAGCTCACCAGGAGGGGGCGCGGAAACTGAAGCTTTCTTT. It is translated as CASSPGGGAETEAFF.

This chain joins TRBV5-6 and TRBJ2-7, with D perhaps TRBD1 (6 bases). Trimming stripped 3 bases from V and 2 bases from J, with 12 bases between. The CDR3 covers 14 residues. Germline-derived CDR1 and CDR2 are SGHDT and YYEEEE. The CDR3 bases are TGTGCCAGCAGCTCCCCGACAGGTACCTACGAGCAGTACTTC. Protein product: CASSSPTGTYEQYF.

The chain joins TRBV30 to TRBJ2-2, with D perhaps TRBD2 (5 bases). The CDR3 covers 13 residues. Germline CDR1 reads GTSNPN; CDR2 reads SVGIG (reference sequence). V gave up 3 bases and J gave up 7 bases, with 12 bases separating them. The DNA for the CDR3 is TGTGCCTGGAGGAGGGTGGTTGTCGGGGAGCTGTTTTTT. This gives the protein CAWRRVVVGELFF.

The chain combines TRBV10-3 with TRBJ2-1, with a tentative D call TRBD2 (5 bases). Per the germline V gene, CDR1 is ENHRY and CDR2 is SYGVKD. This CDR3 contains 12 residues. Trimming left V 6 bases short and J 8 bases short, with 11 bases between. DNA for the CDR3: TGTGCCATCAGGGGGAGTCGGGATGAGCAGTTCTTC. Translation gives CAIRGSRDEQFF.

The chain joins TRBV7-2 to TRBJ1-2; TRBD1 matches 10 bases. V was clipped by 4 bases and J by 3 bases; unmatched bases: 2. Per the germline V gene, CDR1 is SGHTA and CDR2 is FQGNSA. This CDR3 is built from 14 residues. CDR3 nucleotide sequence: TGTGCCAGCAGCTCGACAGGGGGCGACTATGGCTACACCTTC. It encodes CASSSTGGDYGYTF.

The V call is TRBV28, the J call TRBJ1-5, with D maybe TRBD1 (5 bases). The germline V gene has CDR1 MDHEN and CDR2 SYDVKM. This CDR3 has 11 amino acids. Trimming removed 7 bases from V and 13 bases from J, with 14 bases in between. This chain's CDR3 is CASMGPGRQHF. As DNA, the CDR3 is TGTGCCAGCATGGGTCCAGGGCGACAGCATTTT.

This chain uses TRBV28 with TRBJ2-3; TRBD1 aligns across 8 bases. Germline CDR1 reads MDHEN; CDR2 reads SYDVKM. The CDR3 extends over 16 amino acids. The V segment lost 1 base and the J segment 3 bases; nucleotides outside the gene matches: 6. CDR3 DNA: TGTGCCAGCAGTTTATTCTCAGGGGGCGGGACAGATACGCAGTATTTT. This encodes CASSLFSGGGTDTQYF.

The genes are TRBV18 and TRBJ1-2; TRBD1 matches at 9 bases. The CDR3 runs 16 residues. Per germline, CDR1 KGHSH and CDR2 LQKENI. V was clipped by 5 bases and J by 4 bases; unmatched bases: 11. Here the CDR3 reads CASSSLRTGEGYGYTF. The CDR3 DNA is TGTGCCAGCTCATCGCTACGGACAGGGGAAGGCTATGGCTACACCTTC.

Turning to this clone: Other DNA sequences in the same sample also yield this CDR3. This chain connects TRBV7-2 to TRBJ2-1, with 10 bases lining up with TRBD2. This CDR3 contains 16 residues. Unmatched junction bases numbered 3, after V lost 2 bases and J lost 2 bases. Germline CDR1 reads SGHTA; CDR2 reads FQGNSA. The CDR3 DNA reads as TGTGCCAGCAGCTTACTGGGACTAGCGACCTACAATGAGCAGTTCTTC. As protein: CASSLLGLATYNEQFF.

V gene TRBV5-5 combines with J gene TRBJ1-2; D gene unclear. Germline V gene data show CDR1 as SGHKS and CDR2 as YYEKEE (reference sequence). Trimming cost V 4 bases and J 8 bases, with 15 bases left between them. The CDR3 totals 13 residues. The CDR3 sequence: CASSPVSGTGYTF. For the CDR3, the DNA is TGTGCCAGCAGCCCAGTATCCGGAACCGGCTACACCTTC.

The chain recombines TRBV28 with TRBJ2-7; TRBD1 or TRBD2 may be the D gene (5 bases each). The germline V and J ends were trimmed by 4 bases and 2 bases, with 6 bases remaining between them. The CDR3 totals 12 residues. Germline V gene data show CDR1 as MDHEN and CDR2 as SYDVKM. In nucleotides, the CDR3 is TGTGCCAGCAGTTGGGACCCCTACGAGCAGTACTTC. This gives the protein CASSWDPYEQYF.

The V and J genes are TRBV7-8 and TRBJ1-1; D unclear. V lost 1 base and J 3 bases, leaving 12 bases between the germline ends. This CDR3 contains 15 residues. Germline V gene lookup returns CDR1 SGHVS and CDR2 FQNEAQ. The CDR3 DNA sequence: TGTGCCAGCAGCTTAGAGAGTTCACTTCACACTGAAGCTTTCTTT. Translation gives CASSLESSLHTEAFF.

About this clone: Other nucleotide sequences from this sample produce the same CDR3. The genes are TRBV18 and TRBJ2-7; D is uncertain. The ends were cut back, 3 bases at V and 2 bases at J, with 8 bases in the middle. Germline CDR1 KGHSH, CDR2 LQKENI. This CDR3 comprises 13 residues. CDR3 DNA: TGTGCCAGCTCACCTGGTCCGACCTACGAGCAGTACTTC. It yields the protein CASSPGPTYEQYF. Full variable domain (outside the CDR3, taken from reference TRBV18 and TRBJ2-7): NAGVMQNPRHLVRRRGQEARLRCSPMKGHSHVYWYRQLPEEGLKFMVYLQKENIIDESGMPKERFSAEFPKEGPSILRIQQVVRGDSAAYFCASSPGPTYEQYFGPGTRLTVT.

V is TRBV13 and J is TRBJ2-1; 9 bases are shared with TRBD2. J was trimmed by 6 bases and V by 6 bases; bases with no gene match: 12. Germline lookup yields CDR1 PRHDT and CDR2 FYEKMQ (reference sequence). The CDR3 covers 16 residues. The CDR3: CASSELTSGQANEQFF. CDR3 DNA: TGTGCCAGCAGTGAACTGACTAGCGGCCAAGCCAATGAGCAGTTCTTC.

Remarks on this clone: One end of the junction does not line up with germline, which may come from a read error. V usage is TRBV2 and J usage is TRBJ1-4; maybe TRBD1 (6 bases). The germline gives CDR1 SNHLY, CDR2 FYNNEI. The CDR3 loop spans 14 amino acids. CDR3 protein: CASSEAGGPEKLFF. CDR3 in DNA: TGTGCCAGCAGCGAAGCGGGGGGCCCTGAAAAACTGTTTTTT.

The J gene is TRBJ2-3, the V gene TRBV5-1; 8 bases are a match to TRBD2. Germline V CDR1 and CDR2: SGHRS, YFSETQ. Trimming removed 2 bases from V and 0 bases from J; junction bases left unmatched: 5. The CDR3 is 16 amino acids. CDR3 DNA: TGCGCCAGCAGCTTTGCCCCTAGCGGGAGCACAGATACGCAGTATTTT. This encodes CASSFAPSGSTDTQYF.

The rearrangement uses TRBV30 and TRBJ1-4, with D uncertain. The CDR3 runs 15 residues. Trimming removed 0 bases at V and 7 bases at J, with 15 bases between. Looked up from germline, CDR1 is GTSNPN and CDR2 is SVGIG (reference sequence). CDR3 loop: CAWSVTGKAIEKLFF. The CDR3 region has the DNA TGTGCCTGGAGTGTAACCGGAAAGGCGATTGAAAAACTGTTTTTT.

V usage is TRBV18 and J usage is TRBJ2-7; a possible D gene is TRBD1 (5 bases). The CDR3 spans 14 residues. V lost 8 bases and J lost 5, with 19 bases in between. CDR1 and CDR2 from the germline V gene are KGHSH and LQKENI. The CDR3: CASTSTQGYHEQYF. The CDR3, as DNA: TGTGCCAGCACCTCGACCCAGGGATACCACGAGCAGTACTTC. Full variable domain (rest looked up from reference TRBV18 and TRBJ2-7): NAGVMQNPRHLVRRRGQEARLRCSPMKGHSHVYWYRQLPEEGLKFMVYLQKENIIDESGMPKERFSAEFPKEGPSILRIQQVVRGDSAAYFCASTSTQGYHEQYFGPGTRLTVT.

In the case of this clone: The same CDR3 also results from other DNA sequences found in this sample. The rearrangement joins TRBV30 to TRBJ1-5; D not certain. V lost 4 bases, J lost 3 bases, and 10 bases lay in between. Germline values: CDR1 GTSNPN, CDR2 SVGIG (reference sequence). The CDR3 spans 13 residues. The CDR3 nucleotides read TGTGCCTGGACGGGCAGCGACAATCAGCCCCAGCATTTT. Amino acids: CAWTGSDNQPQHF.

The rearrangement uses TRBV6-6 and TRBJ1-3; no clear D. The germline V gene has CDR1 MNHNY and CDR2 SVGAGI (reference sequence). Between the trimmed V and J ends, which lost 7 bases and 7 bases, there was a span of 8 bases. This CDR3 is 11 amino acids long. In nucleotides, the CDR3 is TGTGCCAGCAATACGTGGAACACCATATATTTT. It codes for CASNTWNTIYF.

The CDR3 loop is CASSQVQAYEQYF. CDR3 nucleotide sequence: TGTGCCAGCAGCCAAGTGCAGGCCTACGAGCAGTACTTC. The chain is built from TRBV14 and TRBJ2-7, with unresolved D. The germline V and J ends were trimmed by 1 base and 2 bases, with 6 bases remaining between them. This CDR3 region has 13 residues. Germline V gene lookup returns CDR1 SGHDN and CDR2 FVKESK.

V usage is TRBV7-8 and J usage is TRBJ2-1, with 9 bases matching TRBD2. V lost 2 bases and J lost 6; bases outside the gene matches: 8. There are 16 residues in the CDR3. Germline V CDR1 and CDR2: SGHVS, FQNEAQ. CDR3 nucleotides: TGTGCCAGCAGCTTAACTAGCGGGCTATCTATCAATGAGCAGTTCTTC. Its translation: CASSLTSGLSINEQFF.

This chain uses TRBV29-1 with TRBJ1-1; unclear D gene. The CDR3 has 12 residues. Between the trimmed V and J ends, which lost 6 bases and 4 bases, there was a span of 12 bases. CDR1 is SQVTM and CDR2 is ANQGSEA in the germline V gene. As DNA, the CDR3 is TGCAGCGTGTCGGATGGAGGCACTGAAGCTTTCTTT. Translating it yields CSVSDGGTEAFF.

The DNA of the CDR3 is TGTGCCAGCAGCTTTGGTCCGGTTGTTAATTCACCCCTCCACTTT. Encoded protein: CASSFGPVVNSPLHF. The V gene is TRBV7-9, the J gene TRBJ1-6; D is undetermined. This CDR3 has 15 amino acids. The germline V gene has CDR1 SEHNR and CDR2 FQNEAQ (reference sequence). Trimming cost V 3 bases and J 6 bases, with 12 bases left between them.

This chain links TRBV11-2 with TRBJ2-1; D may be TRBD2 (5 bases). From germline, CDR1 is SGHAT and CDR2 FQNNGV. The CDR3 contains 12 residues. V was trimmed by 6 bases and J by 5 bases, leaving 8 bases between them. The CDR3 reads CASREVNNEQFF. The CDR3 DNA reads as TGTGCCAGCAGGGAGGTGAACAATGAGCAGTTCTTC.

The chain combines TRBV13 with TRBJ1-6, with D perhaps TRBD1 (6 bases). The CDR3 is 16 amino acids. Germline V lookup: CDR1 PRHDT, CDR2 FYEKMQ (reference sequence). Trimming shortened V by 1 base and J by 14 bases, and 21 bases separated the two germline ends. The CDR3 spells CASSLVPGHGSGALHF. CDR3 in DNA: TGTGCCAGCAGCTTAGTTCCGGGACACGGCTCGGGGGCCCTCCACTTT.

The chain has TRBV6-5 and TRBJ2-7; maybe TRBD2 (5 bases). Germline V gene lookup returns CDR1 MNHEY and CDR2 SVGAGI. Deletions cut 7 bases from V and 2 bases from J, with 15 bases between. The CDR3 covers 14 residues. The CDR3: CASTLSEPPYEQYF. In DNA form, the CDR3 reads TGTGCCAGCACCCTTAGCGAGCCTCCCTACGAGCAGTACTTC.

V and J are TRBV18 and TRBJ2-1; 7 bases match TRBD1. The germline V gene encodes CDR1 KGHSH and CDR2 LQKENI. The ends lost 1 base at V and 7 bases at J; junction bases unmatched: 7. The CDR3 is made up of 15 amino acids. The CDR3 DNA follows: TGTGCCAGCTCACCACAGGGGGCAGTTATAAATGAGCAGTTCTTC. It codes for CASSPQGAVINEQFF.

A remark on this clone: Different DNA sequences within this sample yield the same CDR3. The rearrangement joins TRBV28 to TRBJ1-2; TRBD1 aligns across 9 bases. Germline trimming cut 4 bases from V and 4 bases from J; bases unmatched to any gene: 4. This CDR3 has 14 amino acids. CDR1 is MDHEN and CDR2 is SYDVKM in the germline V gene. The CDR3, as DNA: TGTGCCAGCAGTTCCTGGACAGGGGTCTATGGCTACACCTTC. It encodes CASSSWTGVYGYTF.